Below, one T cell receptor (beta chain) is given with its context. Its antigen remains unknown. Method: immunoSEQ multiplex PCR; TCRdb's copy keeps in-frame clones and lacks some. The table includes over 14,000 clones, more than 65% detected once. The data are from a study of OX40 agonist ivuxolimab in advanced cancers. Whole-study results and caveats: In CD8+ T cells, expanded clones were on average more numerous than in CD4+. Also showing low normalized T-cell clonal expansion were some of the nonresponders.

Germline-derived CDR1 and CDR2 are SGHRS and YFSETQ. V lost 3 bases, J lost 3 bases, and 7 bases lay in between. This CDR3 is 14 amino acids long. This sequence was found in an adult with an advanced solid tumor such as melanoma, head and neck, liver or kidney cancer. J is TRBJ2-6 and V is TRBV5-1; perhaps TRBD2 as D (5 bases). The sequenced sample was CD4+ or CD8+ T cells sorted from blood, obtained in a trial of the OX40 agonist ivuxolimab. The CDR3 loop is CASSSDFGANVLTF. The CDR3 nucleotides are TGCGCCAGCAGCTCGGACTTTGGGGCCAACGTCCTGACTTTC.